This is a list of T cell receptor beta chains from one sample in a study of shared clonotypes between healthy human individuals. The table came from immunoSEQ multiplex PCR; TCRdb's copy has only in-frame clones and leaves some out. The sample holds roughly 1,600,000 clones, approximately 98.5% seen once. Material for sequencing was naive CD4+ T cells sorted from blood. These receptors came from a man aged 25-40 years in good health. CDR3s include the opening cysteine and the closing phenylalanine or tryptophan. Fields, in order: clone size, CDR3 length, J gene, D gene, V gene, CDR3 protein, CDR3 DNA. A D gene is named only where the DNA matches it firmly. Clone size is given for some rows only: seen once, a few or many times, or a class if the clone is expanded.

>.|15|TRBJ2-1|TRBD2|TRBV18
CASSPPTSRDNEQFF
TGTGCCAGCTCACCACCGACTAGCCGCGACAATGAGCAGTTCTTC
>once|14|TRBJ2-5|.|TRBV2
CASRAPGAEETQYF
TGTGCCAGCAGAGCCCCCGGGGCCGAAGAGACCCAGTACTTC
>.|13|TRBJ2-3|TRBD2|TRBV7-3
CASSLIGGDTQYF
TGTGCCAGCAGCTTAATCGGGGGGGATACGCAGTATTTT
>.|13|TRBJ1-2|.|TRBV30
CAYSSGNPLGYTF
TGTGCCTATTCTTCAGGGAACCCATTAGGCTACACCTTC
>.|14|TRBJ2-5|TRBD1|TRBV29-1
CSVERRQGAETQYF
TGCAGCGTTGAACGTCGACAGGGGGCAGAGACCCAGTACTTC
>once|16|TRBJ2-7|.|TRBV14
CASSPYRRDMFHEQYF
TGTGCCAGCAGCCCCTACCGCCGGGACATGTTCCACGAGCAGTACTTC
>.|13|TRBJ2-5|.|TRBV9
CASSVGGQETQYF
TGTGCCAGCAGCGTAGGCGGACAAGAGACCCAGTACTTC
>.|13|TRBJ2-5|.|TRBV18
CASSPGTDETQYF
TGTGCCAGCTCTCCGGGAACAGACGAGACCCAGTACTTC
>.|15|TRBJ2-1|.|TRBV25-1
CASSEAGNPRNEQFF
TGTGCCAGCAGTGAAGCTGGAAACCCGCGCAATGAGCAGTTCTTC
>.|16|TRBJ2-3|.|TRBV6-5
CASSYFSISVTDTQYF
TGTGCCAGCAGTTACTTCAGTATTTCTGTCACAGATACGCAGTATTTT
>once|15|TRBJ2-1|.|TRBV25-1
CASSPRGSAYNEQFF
TGTGCCAGCAGTCCACGGGGATCAGCCTACAATGAGCAGTTCTTC
>once|17|TRBJ1-2|.|TRBV27
CASSRISRDKPNYGYTF
TGTGCCAGCAGTCGGATATCCCGGGACAAGCCTAACTATGGCTACACCTTC
>.|13|TRBJ2-5|.|TRBV5-1
CASSPLGRETQYF
TGCGCCAGCAGCCCCCTAGGGCGTGAGACCCAGTACTTC
>.|17|TRBJ2-1|.|TRBV10-3
CAISEARGTPIGNEQFF
TGTGCCATCAGTGAGGCGAGAGGGACCCCGATAGGGAATGAGCAGTTCTTC
>once|15|TRBJ2-7|.|TRBV7-2
CASSLAGSQDYEQYF
TGTGCCAGCAGCTTAGCGGGGTCACAAGACTACGAGCAGTACTTC